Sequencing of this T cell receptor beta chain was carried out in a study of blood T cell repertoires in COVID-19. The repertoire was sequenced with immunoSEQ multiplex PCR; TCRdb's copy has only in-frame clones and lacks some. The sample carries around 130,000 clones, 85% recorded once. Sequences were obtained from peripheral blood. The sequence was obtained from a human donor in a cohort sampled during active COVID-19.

CDR3 DNA: TGTGCCAGCAGCTTACTGACAGACCAAGAGACCCAGTACTTC. This encodes CASSLLTDQETQYF. V and J are TRBV7-9 and TRBJ2-5; D is possibly TRBD1 (5 bases). CDR1 and CDR2 (germline): SEHNR, FQNEAQ (reference sequence). CDR3 length: 14 residues. The germline V and J ends were trimmed by 2 bases and 0 bases, with 7 bases remaining between them.